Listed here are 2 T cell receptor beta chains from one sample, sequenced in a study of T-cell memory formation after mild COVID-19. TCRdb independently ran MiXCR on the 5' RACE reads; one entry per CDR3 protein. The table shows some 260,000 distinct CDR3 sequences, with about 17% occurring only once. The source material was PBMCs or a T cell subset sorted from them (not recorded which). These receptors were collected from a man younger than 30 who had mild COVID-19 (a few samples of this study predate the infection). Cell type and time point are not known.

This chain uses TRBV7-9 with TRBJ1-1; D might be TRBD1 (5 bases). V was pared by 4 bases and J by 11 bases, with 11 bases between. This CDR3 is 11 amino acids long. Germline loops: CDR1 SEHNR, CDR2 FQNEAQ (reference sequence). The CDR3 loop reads CASSSGGEAFF. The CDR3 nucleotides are TGTGCCAGCAGCTCGGGGGGGGAGGCTTTCTTT.

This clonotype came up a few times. The CDR3 coding sequence is TGCGCCAGCAGTAGGGACATATCCGGCGTTAATGAGCAGTTCTTC. Encoded protein: CASSRDISGVNEQFF. V and J are TRBV5-1 and TRBJ2-1, with a possible D match to TRBD1 (6 bases). CDR3 size: 15 residues. CDR1 SGHRS and CDR2 YFSETQ come from the germline V gene. V lost 5 bases and J lost 7, with 19 bases in between.